This entry lists 14 T cell receptor beta chains sequenced from one sample in a study of Graves' ophthalmopathy and Graves' hyperthyroidism. For repertoire sequencing, the TCR beta CDR3 regions were amplified from RNA transcripts. HTBI primers served in a first-round RT-PCR, which a second-round multiplex PCR followed. TCRdb used MiXCR to reprocess the multiplex PCR reads, holding one entry per CDR3 protein. Of 560,000 or so distinct CDR3 sequences in the sample, about 40% were seen once. The sequenced sample consisted of peripheral blood or thyroid tissue (not recorded which). The receptors originated from an adult man with Graves' hyperthyroidism.

This clonotype was counted at least ten times. This chain joins TRBV7-9 and TRBJ2-5; D may be TRBD1 (6 bases). The germline V gene has CDR1 SEHNR and CDR2 FQNEAQ (reference sequence). The V and J ends lost 5 bases and 5 bases respectively, with 15 bases between them. CDR3 size: 14 residues. CDR3 sequence (DNA): TGTGCCAGCAGCCCGACTGCTACAGGGGAGACCCAGTACTTC. Amino acid sequence: CASSPTATGETQYF.

This clonotype was observed a handful of times. The V gene is TRBV5-1, the J gene TRBJ1-5; D gene unclear. The germline V gene encodes CDR1 SGHRS and CDR2 YFSETQ. The CDR3 consists of 15 residues. The V end was cut by 0 bases, the J end by 0 bases, with 7 bases between. CDR3: CASSLAGISNQPQHF. The CDR3 coding sequence is TGCGCCAGCAGCTTGGCCGGGATTAGCAATCAGCCCCAGCATTTT.

This clonotype has at least ten counts. The chain carries TRBV29-1 and TRBJ2-5, with 10 bases aligning to TRBD1. With 5 bases clipped from V and 5 bases from J, the junction kept 14 bases outside the gene matches. CDR3 length: 16 amino acids. Germline CDR1 reads SQVTM; CDR2 reads ANQGSEA. The CDR3 DNA follows: TGCAGCGTTAATGGAGGAGACAGGGGGCTGGGGGAGACCCAGTACTTC. Protein sequence: CSVNGGDRGLGETQYF.

The chain has TRBV2 and TRBJ2-7; TRBD2 might be the D (7 bases). Between the trimmed V and J ends, which lost 6 bases and 2 bases, there was a span of 14 bases. The CDR3 sequence is 14 residues long. CDR1 SNHLY and CDR2 FYNNEI come from the germline V gene. CDR3 sequence reads: CASRASGTTYEQYF. CDR3 bases: TGTGCCAGCAGAGCCAGCGGGACAACCTACGAGCAGTACTTC.

This clonotype was seen many times. The chain recombines TRBV7-9 with TRBJ2-7, with D maybe TRBD1 (7 bases). CDR3 length equals 12 residues. Trimming took 6 bases from V and 7 from J, leaving 13 bases between them. The germline gives CDR1 SEHNR, CDR2 FQNEAQ (reference sequence). The CDR3 is CASSRDSGEQYF. The CDR3 bases are TGTGCCAGCAGTCGGGACAGCGGGGAGCAGTACTTC. Full variable domain (outside the CDR3, taken from reference TRBV7-9 and TRBJ2-7): DTGVSQNPRHKITKRGQNVTFRCDPISEHNRLYWYRQTLGQGPEFLTYFQNEAQLEKSRLLSDRFSAERPKGSFSTLEIQRTEQGDSAMYLCASSRDSGEQYFGPGTRLTVT.

This clonotype was counted a few times. The rearrangement links TRBV9 to TRBJ2-3, with D unresolved. Germline lookup yields CDR1 SGDLS and CDR2 YYNGEE. The CDR3 loop spans 16 amino acids. V was pared by 2 bases and J by 2 bases, with 15 bases between. The CDR3 DNA reads TGTGCCAGCAGCGTCGCAGGATCATATCACACAGATACGCAGTATTTT. Amino acid sequence: CASSVAGSYHTDTQYF. Together with reference TRBV9 and TRBJ2-3, the CDR3 gives the full variable domain: DSGVTQTPKHLITATGQRVTLRCSPRSGDLSVYWYQQSLDQGLQFLIQYYNGEERAKGNILERFSAQQFPDLHSELNLSSLELGDSALYFCASSVAGSYHTDTQYFGPGTRLTVL.

The gene calls are TRBV28 and TRBJ2-2, with TRBD1 matching over 9 bases. This CDR3 comprises 15 residues. From germline, CDR1 is MDHEN and CDR2 SYDVKM. The V gene end was trimmed by 7 bases and the J gene end by 7 bases; junction bases not matched to a gene: 10. CDR3 protein: CASKLQGARNGELFF. CDR3 nucleotides: TGTGCCAGCAAATTACAGGGGGCGCGTAACGGGGAGCTGTTTTTT.

V and J are TRBV5-1 and TRBJ2-5; a weak D match, TRBD2 (5 bases). V was shortened by 4 bases and J by 7 bases, with 14 bases between the two germline ends. Germline V gives CDR1 SGHRS, CDR2 YFSETQ. CDR3 size: 13 residues. Here the CDR3 DNA reads TGCGCCAGCAGCCCCCGGACTGAAGGGACCCAGTACTTC. Its translation is CASSPRTEGTQYF. Full variable domain (remainder filled in from reference TRBV5-1 and TRBJ2-5): KAGVTQTPRYLIKTRGQQVTLSCSPISGHRSVSWYQQTPGQGLQFLFEYFSETQRNKGNFPGRFSGRQFSNSRSEMNVSTLELGDSALYLCASSPRTEGTQYFGPGTRLLVL.

This clonotype came up many times. At one boundary the junction diverges from the germline segment, which might be a read error. J is TRBJ2-5 and V is TRBV7-7; TRBD1 is a possible D gene (6 bases). The CDR3 consists of 14 residues. Germline values: CDR1 SSHAT, CDR2 FNYEAQ (reference sequence). In DNA, the CDR3 is TGTGCTAGCAGCTCGGACAGCTACCAAGAGACCCAGTACTTC. It translates to CASSSDSYQETQYF.

In the case of this clonotype: At one boundary the junction diverges from the germline segment, which might be a read error. V usage is TRBV6-6 and J usage is TRBJ2-7; D possibly corresponds to TRBD1 (5 bases). Gene TRBJ2-1 matches the end of the DNA better, so the J call may be wrong. In germline, CDR1 is MNHNY, CDR2 SVGAGI (reference sequence). The CDR3 is made up of 13 amino acids. CDR3 region: CAISDRGNNEQFF. In DNA form, the CDR3 reads TGTGCCATCAGTGACAGAGGTAACAATGAGCAGTTCTTC.

The chain links TRBV11-2 to TRBJ1-2; 7 bases agree with TRBD1. Germline CDR1 and CDR2: SGHAT and FQNNGV. The ends lost 2 bases at V and 3 bases at J; junction bases unmatched: 9. The CDR3 loop spans 16 amino acids. In nucleotides, the CDR3 is TGTGCCAGCAGCTTAACTCCCGGACAGGACGACTATGGCTACACCTTC. Translated, it gives CASSLTPGQDDYGYTF.

CDR3 nucleotide sequence: TGCGCCAGCAGCTCAAGGGGAGACACCATATATTTT. Translated, it gives CASSSRGDTIYF. The chain combines TRBV5-1 with TRBJ1-3; a possible D gene is TRBD1 (5 bases). V was trimmed by 3 bases and J by 8 bases, leaving 9 bases between them. Germline lookup yields CDR1 SGHRS and CDR2 YFSETQ. This CDR3 contains 12 residues.

At least ten counts were recorded for this clonotype. V is TRBV20-1 and J is TRBJ2-5, with no clear D. From germline, CDR1 is DFQATT and CDR2 SNEGSKA (reference sequence). V lost 1 base, J lost 5 bases, and 14 bases lay in between. The CDR3 loop spans 14 amino acids. CDR3 residues: CSARVRQPPETQYF. The DNA of the CDR3 is TGCAGTGCTAGAGTTCGGCAACCCCCCGAGACCCAGTACTTC.

A word on this clonotype: This may arise from a read error, as a much more abundant clone is one base away. The chain recombines TRBV7-8 with TRBJ2-2; the D is unclear. This CDR3 comprises 13 residues. The germline CDR1 and CDR2 sequences are SGHVS and FQNEAQ. CDR3 bases: TGTGTCAGCAGCTTTTTGGGCGCCGGGGAGCTGTTTTTT. This codes for CVSSFLGAGELFF.